The sequence of this T cell receptor beta chain was determined in a study of T-cell reconstitution after alpha-beta-depleted transplantation in children listed by TCRdb under 2016. Regarding the research as a whole: Using TCR repertoire profiling, the study followed T-cell immune reconstitution in a quantitative way in children after TCRalphabeta/CD19-depleted allogeneic hematopoietic cell transplantation. Paper-wide results and their limitations: In some patients, the high TCRbeta diversity seen at day 60 was put down to recipient T cells and intrathymic progenitors that had survived conditioning. About two months after transplant, the apparently early recovery of alphabetaT-cell counts reportedly depended on just several hundred clones that had expanded rapidly and came from non-depleted graft cells. Over the following months the frequencies of hyperexpanded clones went down, and after one year T-cell counts and TCRbeta diversity were mostly credited to newly produced T cells.

V loses 3 bases of germline sequence and J loses 1 base, and the interval between the two ends is 7 bases. CDR1 and CDR2, per the germline V gene, are SGHDT and YYEEEE. There are 13 amino acids in the CDR3, from cysteine to phenylalanine inclusive. Only the CDR3 part of the read is kept: 39 bases, read in frame from the first base. The label giving this sample's treatment or condition can be read as: allogeneic hematopoietic cell transplantation with graft depleted of TCRalphabeta T cells and CD19 B cells. TCRalphabeta/CD19-depleted allogeneic hematopoietic cell grafts were given to the transplant recipients, all of whom were children. To note about this clonotype: No cognate antigen has been identified for it. Given a much more abundant clone one base away, this may be a read error.

Libraries were constructed by PCR. Sequenced using an Illumina HiSeq 2500. Molecular barcoding was employed in the preparation of TCR libraries, with unique molecular identifiers being used to normalize TCRbeta repertoire quantification. Clones were called with MiXCR by TCRdb after fastp trimmed the public reads at Q25, and only in-frame beta chains were retained. Identical CDR3 proteins give one entry, which carries the most common genes and DNA. In this sample the table shows about 980,000 distinct CDR3 sequences, around 30% of which occur a single time. The biggest ten clones account for about 28% of the sample.

This clonotype was sampled from a boy in the first two years of life who had a stem cell transplant for SCID, so the T cells may come from the graft donor. The chain joins TRBV5-6 to TRBJ1-1, with the D gene call left open. This specimen was PBMCs, mostly from graft donor cells, taken 360 days after TCRalphabeta/CD19-depleted stem cell transplant. The bases are TGTGCCAGCAGCTACGACACGAACACTGAAGCTTTCTTT. Its amino acids are CASSYDTNTEAFF.